This entry is about one T cell receptor beta chain. The entry originates in a study of cytomegalovirus exposure and HLA in healthy donors. All donors participated as healthy donors of bone marrow. A multiplex PCR was run with 60 Vbeta primers and 13 Jbeta primers. Sequenced by immunoSEQ multiplex PCR; TCRdb stores in-frame clones only, minus some. Seen here are over 90,000 clones, approximately 79% observed once, and the top ten hold around 19%. The TCR originated in a woman between 55 and 75 years old in good health and CMV-seropositive. Sequencing was done on a sample of PBMCs.

CDR3 nucleotide sequence: TGTGCCAGCAGCAATCGGAGGGAGGGTGCAACTAATGAAAAACTGTTTTTT. Translation gives CASSNRREGATNEKLFF. The chain has TRBV9 and TRBJ1-4; no clear D. The CDR3 sequence is 17 residues long. Per germline, CDR1 SGDLS and CDR2 YYNGEE. Trimming removed 4 bases from V and 0 bases from J, with 16 bases in between.